This TCR beta chain emerged from a study of OX40 agonist ivuxolimab in advanced cancers. A note on the overall study: Ivuxolimab was an agonistic, fully human IgG2 monoclonal antibody directed against OX40 (CD134), a costimulatory receptor. Among the 50 to 55 dose-escalation patients, around 20 had hepatocellular carcinoma, approximately 15 melanoma, 9 renal cell carcinoma and 9 head and neck cancer. The purpose of peripheral TCRbeta sequencing was to test whether ivuxolimab changed TCR sequence diversity and led to clonal T-cell expansion. Patients were allowed to have had prior anti-PD-1, anti-PD-L1 or anti-CTLA-4 therapy, and around 40% of the dose-escalation patients had previously received checkpoint inhibitors. The paper reports the monotherapy dose-escalation portion (N of about 47 patients) of the phase I ivuxolimab trial. The dose-escalation cohort was about 86% male with a mean age of approximately 60 years, ranging from roughly 23 to 90. Partial responses occurred in three dose-escalation patients, of whom one had hepatocellular carcinoma and two had cutaneous melanoma. Intravenous ivuxolimab was administered to patients every 2 weeks at six dose levels: 0.01, 0.1, 0.3, 1.5, 3 and 10 mg/kg.

The study at large found these results: At doses from 0.1 to 3.0 mg/kg, clonal expansion was seen in both CD4+ and CD8+ blood T cells between baseline and week 6. Low levels of normalized T-cell clonal expansion were also seen in some nonresponding patients. After ivuxolimab, CD8+ T cells had more expanded clones than CD4+ T cells on average. Antigen specificity was not determined for the clonally expanded peripheral T cells. Partial responders in the 0.1-3.0 mg/kg groups had among the lowest normalized peripheral clonal expansion, especially among CD8+ T cells.

For this chain, trimming is 11 bases at the V end and 6 bases at the J end, and the number of junction bases without a gene match is 10. The cysteine opens and the phenylalanine closes a CDR3 of 14 amino acids. Only CDR3 DNA is held: 42 bases, read in frame from base 1. From a lookup of the germline V gene (reference sequence), CDR1 and CDR2 are SEHNR and FQNEAQ. Genomic DNA was isolated from the sorted cells so that the TCRbeta CDR3 region could be sequenced. TCRbeta CDR3 regions were sequenced using the immunoSEQ Assay. Held by TCRdb, this immuneACCESS table contains in-frame sequences only and omits some clones. Under half of the omission traces to an unresolved V gene where checked; the cause of the rest is unknown. The sample includes some 97,000 clones, with about nine tenths observed a single time. More than 0.25% of the sample is in the top ten clones. Patients with autoimmune disease history or receiving systemic immunosuppression were excluded from the trial. Peripheral blood for TCR sequencing was collected from all dose cohorts at baseline, on cycle 4 day 1, and on cycle 7 day 1. Samples came from an open-label, multicenter, first-in-human phase I dose-escalation trial of ivuxolimab. Adults with locally advanced or metastatic melanoma, renal cell, hepatocellular, or head and neck squamous cell carcinoma were enrolled in the trial. CD4+ and CD8+ T cells were sorted separately from peripheral blood before TCR sequencing.

As regards this clone: No cognate antigen has been identified for it. The input lacks base qualities; no much larger clone sits a single base away.

Recombination linked TRBV7-9 to TRBJ2-1; TRBD2 agrees with 10 junctional bases. The clonotype originates from an adult with an advanced solid tumor such as melanoma, head and neck, liver or kidney cancer. The starting material was CD4+ or CD8+ T cells sorted from blood, obtained in a trial of the OX40 agonist ivuxolimab. The CDR3 region has the sequence CALAGGGVLNEQFF. In nucleotide form, the sequence is TGTGCCTTAGCGGGAGGAGGTGTGCTCAATGAGCAGTTCTTC.